These 8 T cell receptor beta chains originate from one sample sequenced in a study of blood T cell repertoires in COVID-19. Assay used: immunoSEQ multiplex PCR; TCRdb lists only in-frame clones, some missing. The sample shows fewer than 250,000 clones, around 80% of them seen only once. The sample was peripheral blood. These receptor sequences come from a man aged 50 to 60 with active or convalescent COVID-19.

This clone is a singleton in its sample. The CDR3 loop is CARGRRGDTDTQYF. CDR3 DNA sequence: TGTGCCAGAGGGCGGCGGGGGGACACAGATACGCAGTATTTT. This chain connects TRBV18 to TRBJ2-3; 8 bases map to TRBD2. The length of the CDR3 is 14 residues. The ends lost 9 bases at V and 2 bases at J; junction bases unmatched: 7. Germline CDR1 KGHSH, CDR2 LQKENI.

This chain connects TRBV12-5 to TRBJ1-5, with D perhaps matching TRBD1 (5 bases). The CDR3 covers 18 residues. Germline CDR1 reads LGHNT; CDR2 reads FRNRAP. Trimming removed 1 base from V and 6 bases from J, with 22 bases in between. CDR3 sequence (DNA): TGTGCTAGTGGTTTGGAGCCTCAGGACGCTTGGAGGGGTCAGCCCCAGCATTTT. It specifies CASGLEPQDAWRGQPQHF.

The V and J genes are TRBV19 and TRBJ1-5; 10 nucleotides agree with TRBD1. Germline CDR1 is LNHDA and CDR2 is SQIVND (reference sequence). V was clipped by 3 bases and J by 0 bases; unmatched bases: 11. There are 19 residues in the CDR3. CDR3 sequence: CASSIPRDRGSHSNQPQHF. The CDR3 DNA reads TGTGCCAGTAGTATCCCCCGGGACAGGGGATCCCATAGCAATCAGCCCCAGCATTTT.

The chain employs TRBV4-3 and TRBJ2-7; 8 nucleotides align to TRBD1. The germline gives CDR1 LGHNA, CDR2 YSLEER. With 0 bases clipped from V and 0 bases from J, the junction kept 7 bases outside the gene matches. The CDR3 is 17 amino acids. The DNA for the CDR3 is TGCGCCAGCAGCCAAGAAGGGCAGGGGGCGAGCTCCTACGAGCAGTACTTC. The encoded protein is CASSQEGQGASSYEQYF.

J is TRBJ1-5 and V is TRBV28; unclear D gene. This CDR3 comprises 14 residues. Germline values: CDR1 MDHEN, CDR2 SYDVKM. The V end lost 5 bases, the J end lost 6 bases, and 14 bases lay between the germline ends. Here the CDR3 DNA reads TGTGCCAGCAGTCTTAGGGAGGCAGGTCAGCCCCAGCATTTT. This sequence encodes CASSLREAGQPQHF.

This clone was seen a handful of times. The chain has TRBV19 and TRBJ2-3; the D gene is possibly TRBD1 (5 bases). Trimming pared 7 bases from V and 2 bases from J, leaving 16 bases between. The CDR3 contains 15 residues. CDR1 and CDR2 from the germline V gene are LNHDA and SQIVND (reference sequence). CDR3 bases: TGTGCCAGTACTCAGGGCCCGGGCTACACAGATACGCAGTATTTT. This encodes CASTQGPGYTDTQYF.

This chain connects TRBV7-2 to TRBJ2-1; TRBD1 matches at 7 bases. Germline loops: CDR1 SGHTA, CDR2 FQGNSA. J lost 5 bases, V lost 2 bases, and 12 bases had no gene match. CDR3 length equals 17 residues. The CDR3 nucleotides are TGTGCCAGCAGCTTATCCCCCGACAGGGTGGGGCACAATGAGCAGTTCTTC. It encodes CASSLSPDRVGHNEQFF.

The chain links TRBV12-3 or TRBV12-4 to TRBJ1-2; D is possibly TRBD1 (5 bases). Trimming cost V 3 bases and J 6 bases, with 11 bases left between them. The CDR3 has 13 residues. CDR3 in amino acids: CASSFSGVNGYTF. The CDR3 nucleotides are TGTGCCAGCAGTTTTTCGGGGGTTAATGGCTACACCTTC.